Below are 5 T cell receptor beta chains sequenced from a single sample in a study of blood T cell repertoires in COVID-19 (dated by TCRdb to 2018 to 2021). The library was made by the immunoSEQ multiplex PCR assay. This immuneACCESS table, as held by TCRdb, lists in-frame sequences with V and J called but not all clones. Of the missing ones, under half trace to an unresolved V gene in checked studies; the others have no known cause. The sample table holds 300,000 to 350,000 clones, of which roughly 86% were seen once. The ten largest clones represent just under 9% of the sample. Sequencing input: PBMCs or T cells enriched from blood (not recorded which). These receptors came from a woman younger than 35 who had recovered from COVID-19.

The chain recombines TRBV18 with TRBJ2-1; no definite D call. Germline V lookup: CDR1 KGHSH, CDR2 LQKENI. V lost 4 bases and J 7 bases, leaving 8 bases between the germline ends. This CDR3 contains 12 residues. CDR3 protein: CASSLARNEQFF. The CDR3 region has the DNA TGTGCCAGCTCACTAGCAAGGAATGAGCAGTTCTTC.

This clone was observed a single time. The CDR3 bases are TGTGCCAGCAGCTCCGACAGGCGGAATTCACCCCTCCACTTT. The encoded protein is CASSSDRRNSPLHF. The chain combines TRBV27 with TRBJ1-6, with D perhaps matching TRBD1 (6 bases). The CDR3 consists of 14 residues. Per germline, CDR1 MNHEY and CDR2 SMNVEV (reference sequence). V lost 6 bases and J lost 7, with 13 bases in between.

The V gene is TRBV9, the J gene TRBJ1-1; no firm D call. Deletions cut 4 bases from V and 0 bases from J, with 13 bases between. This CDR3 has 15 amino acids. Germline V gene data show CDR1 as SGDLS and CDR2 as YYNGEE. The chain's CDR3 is CASSSAEGMNTEAFF. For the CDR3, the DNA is TGTGCCAGCAGCTCAGCGGAGGGCATGAACACTGAAGCTTTCTTT.

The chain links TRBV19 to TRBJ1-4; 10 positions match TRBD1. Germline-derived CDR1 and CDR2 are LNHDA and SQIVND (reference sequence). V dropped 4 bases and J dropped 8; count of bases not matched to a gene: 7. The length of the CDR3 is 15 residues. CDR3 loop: CASSTRPGQGEKLFF. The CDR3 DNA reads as TGTGCCAGTAGTACAAGGCCGGGACAGGGGGAAAAACTGTTTTTT.

CDR3 residues: CASSYIGLDRGSTGELFF. The CDR3 DNA follows: TGCGCCAGCAGCTATATAGGACTTGACAGGGGTTCCACCGGGGAGCTGTTTTTT. This chain joins TRBV4-1 and TRBJ2-2; 8 bases match TRBD1. This CDR3 region has 18 residues. Trimming removed 5 bases from V and 4 bases from J; junction bases left unmatched: 15. CDR1 is MGHRA, CDR2 YSYEKL, per germline.